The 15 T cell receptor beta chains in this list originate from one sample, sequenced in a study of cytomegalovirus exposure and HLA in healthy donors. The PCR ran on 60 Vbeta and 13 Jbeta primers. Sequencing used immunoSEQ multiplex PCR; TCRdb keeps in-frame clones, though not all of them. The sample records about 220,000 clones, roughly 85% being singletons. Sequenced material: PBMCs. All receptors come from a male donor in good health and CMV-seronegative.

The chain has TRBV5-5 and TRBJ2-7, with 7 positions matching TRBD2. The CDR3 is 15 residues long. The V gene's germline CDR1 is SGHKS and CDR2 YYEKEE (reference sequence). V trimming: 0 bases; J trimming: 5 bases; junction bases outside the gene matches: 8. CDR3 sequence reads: CASSLAERGSDEQYF. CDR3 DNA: TGTGCCAGCAGCTTGGCGGAGCGGGGATCCGACGAGCAGTACTTC.

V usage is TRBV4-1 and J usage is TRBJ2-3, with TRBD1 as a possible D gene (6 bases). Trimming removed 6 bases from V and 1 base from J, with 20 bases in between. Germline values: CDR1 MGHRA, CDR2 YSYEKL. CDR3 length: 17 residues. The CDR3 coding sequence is TGCGCCAGCAGGGGCAGGGGCTATAGCGCAGGCACAGATACGCAGTATTTT. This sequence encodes CASRGRGYSAGTDTQYF.

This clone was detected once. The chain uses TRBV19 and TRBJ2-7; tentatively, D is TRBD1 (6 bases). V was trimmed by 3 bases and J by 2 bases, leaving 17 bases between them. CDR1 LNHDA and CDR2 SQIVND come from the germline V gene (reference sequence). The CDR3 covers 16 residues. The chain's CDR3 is CASSIGSGHLAYEQYF. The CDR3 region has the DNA TGTGCCAGTAGTATCGGTTCGGGACACCTTGCCTACGAGCAGTACTTC. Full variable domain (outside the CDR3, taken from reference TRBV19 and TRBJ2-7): DGGITQSPKYLFRKEGQNVTLSCEQNLNHDAMYWYRQDPGQGLRLIYYSQIVNDFQKGDIAEGYSVSREKKESFPLTVTSAQKNPTAFYLCASSIGSGHLAYEQYFGPGTRLTVT.

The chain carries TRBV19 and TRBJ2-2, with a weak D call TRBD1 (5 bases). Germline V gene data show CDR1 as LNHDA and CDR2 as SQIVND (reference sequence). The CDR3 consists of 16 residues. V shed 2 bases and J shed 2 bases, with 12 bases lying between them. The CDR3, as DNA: TGTGCCAGTAGTATATATGGGGCGAGAAACACCGGGGAGCTGTTTTTT. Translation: CASSIYGARNTGELFF.

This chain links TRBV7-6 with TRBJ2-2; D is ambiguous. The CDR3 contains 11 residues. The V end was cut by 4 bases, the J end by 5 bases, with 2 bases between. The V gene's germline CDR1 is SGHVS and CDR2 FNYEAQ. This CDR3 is CASSSTGELFF. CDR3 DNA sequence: TGTGCCAGCAGCTCAACCGGGGAGCTGTTTTTT.

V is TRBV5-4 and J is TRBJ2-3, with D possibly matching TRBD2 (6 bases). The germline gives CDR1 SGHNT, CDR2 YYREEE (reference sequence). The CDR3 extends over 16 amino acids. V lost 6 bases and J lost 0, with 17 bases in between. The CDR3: CASTLHLGTSTDTQYF. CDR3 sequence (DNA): TGTGCCAGCACTCTACATTTGGGGACTAGCACAGATACGCAGTATTTT.

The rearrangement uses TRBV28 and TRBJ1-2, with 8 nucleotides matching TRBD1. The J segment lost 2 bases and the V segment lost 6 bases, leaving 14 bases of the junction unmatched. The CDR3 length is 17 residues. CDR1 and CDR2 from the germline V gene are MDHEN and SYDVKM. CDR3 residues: CASRAPGQAHLNYGYTF. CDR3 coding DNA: TGTGCCAGCAGGGCCCCGGGACAGGCACACCTCAACTATGGCTACACCTTC.

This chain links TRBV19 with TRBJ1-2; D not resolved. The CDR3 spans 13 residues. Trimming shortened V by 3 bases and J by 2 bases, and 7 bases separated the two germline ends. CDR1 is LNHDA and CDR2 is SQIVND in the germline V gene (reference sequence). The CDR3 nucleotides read TGTGCCAGTAGTATGGGCGAAAACTATGGCTACACCTTC. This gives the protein CASSMGENYGYTF.

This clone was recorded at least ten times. The CDR3 region is CASDSGGGEQYF. The CDR3 coding sequence is TGTGCCAGCGACTCTGGGGGGGGCGAGCAGTACTTC. The rearrangement uses TRBV28 and TRBJ2-7; 7 nucleotides agree with TRBD2. The CDR3 totals 12 residues. Unmatched junction bases numbered 7, after V lost 8 bases and J lost 6 bases. Germline V gene sequence: CDR1 MDHEN, CDR2 SYDVKM.

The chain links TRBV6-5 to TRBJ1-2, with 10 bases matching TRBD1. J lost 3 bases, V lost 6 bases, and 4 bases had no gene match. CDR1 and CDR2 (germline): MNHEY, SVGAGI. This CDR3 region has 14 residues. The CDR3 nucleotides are TGTGCCAGCAGAGAGACAGGGGGCGACTATGGCTACACCTTC. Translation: CASRETGGDYGYTF.

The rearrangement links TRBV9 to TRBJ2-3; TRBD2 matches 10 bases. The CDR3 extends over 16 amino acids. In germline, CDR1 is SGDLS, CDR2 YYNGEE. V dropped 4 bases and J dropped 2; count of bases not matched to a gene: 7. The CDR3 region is CASSKFSGGYTDTQYF. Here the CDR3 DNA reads TGTGCCAGCAGCAAGTTTAGCGGGGGGTACACAGATACGCAGTATTTT.

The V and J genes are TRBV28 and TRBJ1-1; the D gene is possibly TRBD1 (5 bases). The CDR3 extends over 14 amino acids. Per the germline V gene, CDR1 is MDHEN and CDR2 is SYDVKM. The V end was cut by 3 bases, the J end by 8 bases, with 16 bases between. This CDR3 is CASSFPEQGSEAFF. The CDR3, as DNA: TGTGCCAGCAGTTTCCCCGAGCAGGGTTCAGAAGCTTTCTTT.

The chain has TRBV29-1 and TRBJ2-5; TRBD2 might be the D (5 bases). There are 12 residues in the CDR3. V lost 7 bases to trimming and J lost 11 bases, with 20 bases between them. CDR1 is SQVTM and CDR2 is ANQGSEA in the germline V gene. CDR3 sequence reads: CSADAGWGEQYF. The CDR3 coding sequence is TGCAGCGCAGACGCTGGCTGGGGAGAGCAGTACTTC.

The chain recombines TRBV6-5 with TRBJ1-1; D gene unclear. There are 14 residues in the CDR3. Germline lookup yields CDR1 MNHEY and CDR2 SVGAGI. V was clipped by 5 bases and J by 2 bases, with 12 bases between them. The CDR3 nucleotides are TGTGCCAGCAGTAAAAGGGAGAGAAACACTGAAGCTTTCTTT. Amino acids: CASSKRERNTEAFF.

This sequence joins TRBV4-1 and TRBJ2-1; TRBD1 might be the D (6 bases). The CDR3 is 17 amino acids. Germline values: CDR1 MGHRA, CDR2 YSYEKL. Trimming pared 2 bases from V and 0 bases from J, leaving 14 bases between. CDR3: CASSQWDISSSYNEQFF. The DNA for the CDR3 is TGCGCCAGCAGCCAATGGGACATCTCGAGCTCCTACAATGAGCAGTTCTTC.